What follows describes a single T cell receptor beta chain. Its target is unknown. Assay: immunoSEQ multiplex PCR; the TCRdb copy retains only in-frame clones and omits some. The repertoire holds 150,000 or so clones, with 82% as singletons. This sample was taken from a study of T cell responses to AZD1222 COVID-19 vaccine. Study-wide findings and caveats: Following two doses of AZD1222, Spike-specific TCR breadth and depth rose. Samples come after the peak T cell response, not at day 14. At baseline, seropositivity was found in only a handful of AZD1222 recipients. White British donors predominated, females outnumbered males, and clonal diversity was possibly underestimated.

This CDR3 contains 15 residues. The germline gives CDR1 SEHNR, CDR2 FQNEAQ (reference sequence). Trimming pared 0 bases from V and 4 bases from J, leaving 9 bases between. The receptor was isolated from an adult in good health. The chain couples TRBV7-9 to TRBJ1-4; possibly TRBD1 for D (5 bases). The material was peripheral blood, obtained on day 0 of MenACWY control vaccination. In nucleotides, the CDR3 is TGTGCCAGCAGCTTAGCGCAGACAGTTAATGAAAAACTGTTTTTT. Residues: CASSLAQTVNEKLFF.